Sequencing of this T cell receptor beta chain was carried out in a study of patients and donors after allogeneic stem cell transplantation. Trimming removed 5 bases from V and 5 bases from J; junction bases left unmatched: 9. CDR1 MNHNS and CDR2 SASEGT come from the germline V gene. This CDR3 has 15 residues. This clonotype has ten or more counts. TCRdb re-called the RT-PCR reads with MiXCR, one entry per CDR3 protein. Of 200,000 to 250,000 distinct CDR3 sequences listed, approximately 14% are singletons. The chain employs TRBV6-1 and TRBJ1-5; TRBD1 matches 7 bases. Sequencing was performed on blood, either unsorted or a sorted T cell fraction (not recorded which). This sequence was found in a human donor who was either an allogeneic HSCT recipient or a stem cell or donor lymphocyte infusion donor (not recorded which). It is not recorded whose cells these are; they may come from a transplant donor. CDR3 in amino acids: CASSRRDRQDQPQHF. In nucleotides, the CDR3 is TGTGCCAGCAGTCGCCGGGACAGACAAGATCAGCCCCAGCATTTT.